The rows below give T cell receptor beta chains drawn from one sample of a study of CD8 T cells in Susac syndrome. TCRdb called the immunoSEQ multiplex PCR reads again in MiXCR, with one record for every CDR3 protein. The top ten clones hold more than 0.09% of a sample with hundreds of thousands of distinct CDR3 sequences, more than 80% of them seen once. Sequencing used CD8+ T cells from PBMCs. Receptors originate from a human donor with multiple sclerosis. Each CDR3 is given without its conserved first and last residue. Clone size, where shown, is once, few, many, or a class for clones that have expanded.

clone_size v_call cdr3_aa
. TRBV6-1 ASTDSGISSYEQY
few TRBV6-1 ASGPPVGPQH
few TRBV6-1 ASTLNEKLF
. TRBV14 ASSQERESNNEQY
. TRBV20-1 SARDTLYQETQY
. TRBV20-1 SARDLGETQY
once TRBV30 AWRDTSGVTDTQY
. TRBV10-3 ASRLAGEQF
. TRBV6-1 ASTEGANSEQY
. TRBV28 ASSLRDREDTGELF
. TRBV7-2 ASSLESSYYGYT
few TRBV29-1 SVEDWSDSTEAF
. TRBV27 ASRAGYGYT
. TRBV19 ASSRTSGTTNEQF
. TRBV7-8 ASSTEIRGRLAKNIQY
. TRBV6-6 ASSSFPGAYEQY
few TRBV29-1 SVVGPLSYEQY
. TRBV7-9 ASSQGTEGNQPQH
once TRBV27 ASSFSKGSYEQY
few TRBV6-1 ASNWGVPQH
few TRBV6-1 ATLPFGRGNTEAF
. TRBV7-7 ASSIRDSPTDTQY
. TRBV29-1 SVNGVRLGETQY
. TRBV11-3 ASSPGAGGDEQF
. TRBV7-9 ASSDGPPSTQY
. TRBV5-6 ANPAGGPRNEQF
. TRBV19 ASKVGTYGYT
. TRBV20-1 SARVGLTDTQY
. TRBV9 ASSVDPGIRYGYT
. TRBV3-1 ASSQGLGRLTYEQY
. TRBV12-3/TRBV12-4 ASSYEGTYNEQF
. TRBV7-9 ASSPEGGQGPFYEQY
. TRBV7-6 ASSSEKNEQF
. TRBV15 ATSEPGRGPYEQY
. TRBV6-4 ASSDSSGGTGELF
. TRBV25-1 ASTSHLTTEAF
. TRBV5-4 ATWIPPRADTQY